This T cell receptor (beta chain) stems from a study of cytomegalovirus exposure and HLA in healthy donors. General study results and limits: Segments of the TCR beta V type were, in most cases, productive about 87% or about 30% of the time in an earlier analysis. Through in vitro validation, three CMV-associated chains were shown to be specific for CMV antigens.

The V gene's germline CDR1 is MNHEY and CDR2 SMNVEV (reference sequence). The CDR3 spans 13 residues. V was trimmed by 2 bases and J by 5 bases, leaving 7 bases between them. The PCR contained 60 Vbeta and 13 Jbeta primers. The data were produced by immunoSEQ multiplex PCR, yet TCRdb's version contains in-frame clones alone and is incomplete. The top ten clones hold 4% to 5.5% of a sample with about 100,000 clones, more than 65% of them seen once. Turning to this clone: Its specificity is unknown.

The clonotype comes from a young woman in good health and CMV-seropositive. Material for sequencing was PBMCs. The chain combines TRBV27 with TRBJ1-5, with unresolved D. Here the CDR3 reads CASSLQRDQPQHF. The CDR3 nucleotides read TGTGCCAGCAGTTTACAGAGGGATCAGCCCCAGCATTTT.